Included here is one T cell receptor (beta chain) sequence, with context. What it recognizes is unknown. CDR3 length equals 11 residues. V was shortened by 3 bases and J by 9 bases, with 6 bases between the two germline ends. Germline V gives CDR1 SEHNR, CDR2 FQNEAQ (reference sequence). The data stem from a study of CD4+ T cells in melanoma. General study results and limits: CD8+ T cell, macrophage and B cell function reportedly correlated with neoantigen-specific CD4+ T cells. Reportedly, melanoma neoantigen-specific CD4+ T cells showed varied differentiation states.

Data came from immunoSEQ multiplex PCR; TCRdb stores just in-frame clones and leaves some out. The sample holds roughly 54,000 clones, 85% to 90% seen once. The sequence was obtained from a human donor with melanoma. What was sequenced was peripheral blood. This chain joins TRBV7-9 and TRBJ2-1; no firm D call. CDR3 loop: CASSFHREQFF. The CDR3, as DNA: TGTGCCAGCAGCTTTCACCGTGAGCAGTTCTTC.